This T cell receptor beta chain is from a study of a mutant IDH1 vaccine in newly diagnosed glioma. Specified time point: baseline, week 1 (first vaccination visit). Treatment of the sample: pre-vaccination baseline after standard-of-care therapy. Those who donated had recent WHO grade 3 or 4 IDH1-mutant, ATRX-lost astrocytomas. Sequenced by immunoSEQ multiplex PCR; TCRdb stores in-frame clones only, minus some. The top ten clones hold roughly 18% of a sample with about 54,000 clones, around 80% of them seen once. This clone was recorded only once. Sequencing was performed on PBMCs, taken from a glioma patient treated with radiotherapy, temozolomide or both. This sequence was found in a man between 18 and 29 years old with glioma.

CDR3 nucleotide sequence: TGTGCCAGCAGTCCCGGGACACCCCACAACTATGGCTACACCTTC. The encoded protein is CASSPGTPHNYGYTF. V is TRBV6-6 and J is TRBJ1-2, with D possibly matching TRBD1 (6 bases). V gave up 5 bases and J gave up 2 bases, with 15 bases separating them. The germline V gene encodes CDR1 MNHNY and CDR2 SVGAGI (reference sequence). This CDR3 comprises 15 residues.